This TCR beta chain was sequenced during a study of blood T cells in healthy people across ages. Study-wide results and limits: Expanded clonotype changes were possibly confounded by unknown donor CMV status. While age rose, TCR beta diversity per million T cells dropped in a roughly linear way. The diversity estimates, figures obtained from one million T cells, were considered underestimates. When set beside aged donors, long-lived donors presented more naive CD4+ cells and higher diversity.

Germline V CDR1 and CDR2: SGHTA, FQGNSA. The CDR3 loop spans 16 amino acids. The V and J ends lost 2 bases and 7 bases, in that order; junction bases with no gene match: 11. The second PCR ran roughly 7 to 12 cycles with a sample-barcoded 5' primer and J-beta primers. TCRdb redid the calling of the 5' RACE reads with MiXCR, one entry per CDR3 protein. The sample consists of about 1.8 million distinct CDR3 sequences, roughly 50% of them appearing once. As for this clonotype: The antigen is not known.

The TCR was taken from a woman aged 35 to 49 in good health. The sample comprised blood. The chain is built from TRBV7-2 and TRBJ2-7, with 10 bases that match TRBD2. CDR3 sequence (DNA): TGTGCCAGCAGCTTACGAGGGAGCGGGGGGGCCAATGAGCAGTACTTC. It encodes CASSLRGSGGANEQYF.